This T cell receptor beta chain stems from a study of blood T cell repertoires in COVID-19. CDR3 length: 17 amino acids. Germline assignment: CDR1 LGHNA and CDR2 YNFKEQ. J was trimmed by 3 bases and V by 0 bases; bases with no gene match: 5. Per the study methods: Amplifying reference gene primers gave estimates of nucleated cell counts. Using immunoSEQ multiplex PCR, the repertoire was profiled, and TCRdb retains in-frame clones only, with some absent. That table gives V, J and clone size, and the DNA gave D and trimming. The repertoire holds hundreds of thousands of clones, with over 75% as singletons. Two consecutive negative NP/OP PCR tests, clearance, or resolved symptoms defined Cohort 3 recovery.

The material sequenced was PBMCs or T cells enriched from blood (not recorded which). This receptor was identified in a woman aged 35 to 49 who had recovered from COVID-19. V usage is TRBV4-2 and J usage is TRBJ2-1; 10 positions match TRBD2. The CDR3 spells CASSQDESGGVYNEQFF. The CDR3 bases are TGTGCCAGCAGCCAAGATGAAAGCGGGGGGGTCTACAATGAGCAGTTCTTC.